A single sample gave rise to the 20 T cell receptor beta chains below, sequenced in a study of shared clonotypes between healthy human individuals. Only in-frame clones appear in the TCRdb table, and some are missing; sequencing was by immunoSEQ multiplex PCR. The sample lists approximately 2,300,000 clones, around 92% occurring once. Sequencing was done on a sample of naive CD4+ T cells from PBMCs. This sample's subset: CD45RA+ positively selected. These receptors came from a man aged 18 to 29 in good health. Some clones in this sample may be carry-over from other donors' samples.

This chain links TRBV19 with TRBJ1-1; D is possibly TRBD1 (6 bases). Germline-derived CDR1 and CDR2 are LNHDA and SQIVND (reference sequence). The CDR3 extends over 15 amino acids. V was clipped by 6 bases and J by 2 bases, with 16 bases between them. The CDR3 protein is CASRDRTAHNTEAFF. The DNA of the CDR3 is TGTGCCAGTAGGGACCGGACAGCACATAACACTGAAGCTTTCTTT.

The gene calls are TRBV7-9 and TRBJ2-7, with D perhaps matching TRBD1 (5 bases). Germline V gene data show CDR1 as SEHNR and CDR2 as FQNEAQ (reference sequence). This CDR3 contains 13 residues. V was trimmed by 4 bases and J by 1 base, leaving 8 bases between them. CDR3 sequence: CASSWGGSYEQYF. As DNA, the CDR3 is TGTGCCAGCAGCTGGGGCGGTTCCTACGAGCAGTACTTC.

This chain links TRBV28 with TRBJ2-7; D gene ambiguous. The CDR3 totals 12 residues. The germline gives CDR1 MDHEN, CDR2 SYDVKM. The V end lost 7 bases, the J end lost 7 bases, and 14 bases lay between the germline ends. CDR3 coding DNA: TGTGCCAGCATCAGCTTGACCCGGGAGCAGTACTTC. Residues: CASISLTREQYF.

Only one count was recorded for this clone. CDR3 bases: TGTGCCAGCGCCAGGTGGGGAGAGACCCAGTACTTC. Amino acid sequence: CASARWGETQYF. The J gene is TRBJ2-5, the V gene TRBV27, with D unclear. V shed 8 bases and J shed 4 bases, with 11 bases lying between them. Germline V gene data show CDR1 as MNHEY and CDR2 as SMNVEV (reference sequence). The CDR3 has 12 residues.

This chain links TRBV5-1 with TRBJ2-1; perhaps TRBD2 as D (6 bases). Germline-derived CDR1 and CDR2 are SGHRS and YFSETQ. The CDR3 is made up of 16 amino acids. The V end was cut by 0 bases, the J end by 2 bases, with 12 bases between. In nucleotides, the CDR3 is TGCGCCAGCAGCTTGGGTCGGGAGAGGCCCTACAATGAGCAGTTCTTC. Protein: CASSLGRERPYNEQFF.

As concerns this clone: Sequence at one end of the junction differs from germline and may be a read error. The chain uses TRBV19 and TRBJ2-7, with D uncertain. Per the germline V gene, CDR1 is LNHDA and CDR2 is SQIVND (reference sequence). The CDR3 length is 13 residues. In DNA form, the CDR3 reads TGTGCCAGCAGTAGGGCCAACTCCTACGAGCAGTACTTC. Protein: CASSRANSYEQYF.

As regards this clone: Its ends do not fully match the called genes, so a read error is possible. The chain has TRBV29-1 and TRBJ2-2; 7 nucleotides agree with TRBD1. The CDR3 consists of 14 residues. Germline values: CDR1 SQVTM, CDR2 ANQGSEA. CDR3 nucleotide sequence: TGCAGCGTAGCGACAGGGTTGGACACCGGGGAGCTGCTTTTT. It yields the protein CSVATGLDTGELLF.

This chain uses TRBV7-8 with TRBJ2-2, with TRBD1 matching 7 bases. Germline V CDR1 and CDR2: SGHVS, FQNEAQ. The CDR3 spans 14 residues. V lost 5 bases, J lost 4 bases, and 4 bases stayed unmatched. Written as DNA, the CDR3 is TGTGCCAGCAGCGCCGACAGGGCCACCGGGGAGCTGTTTTTT. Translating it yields CASSADRATGELFF. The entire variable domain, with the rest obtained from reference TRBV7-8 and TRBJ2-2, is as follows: GAGVSQSPRYKVAKRGQDVALRCDPISGHVSLFWYQQALGQGPEFLTYFQNEAQLDKSGLPSDRFFAERPEGSVSTLKIQRTQQEDSAVYLCASSADRATGELFFGEGSRLTVL.

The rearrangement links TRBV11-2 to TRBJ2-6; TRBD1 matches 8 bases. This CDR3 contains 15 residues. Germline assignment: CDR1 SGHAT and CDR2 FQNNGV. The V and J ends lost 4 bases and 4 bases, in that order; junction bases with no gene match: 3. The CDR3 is CASSSRQGGANVLTF. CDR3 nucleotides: TGTGCCAGCAGCTCCAGACAGGGGGGGGCCAACGTCCTGACTTTC.

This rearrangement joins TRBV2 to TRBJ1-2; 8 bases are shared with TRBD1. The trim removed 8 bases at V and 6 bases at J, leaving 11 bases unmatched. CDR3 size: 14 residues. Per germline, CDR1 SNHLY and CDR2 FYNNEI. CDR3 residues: CASAGPGGADGYTF. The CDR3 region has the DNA TGTGCCAGCGCCGGACCAGGGGGCGCAGATGGCTACACCTTC.

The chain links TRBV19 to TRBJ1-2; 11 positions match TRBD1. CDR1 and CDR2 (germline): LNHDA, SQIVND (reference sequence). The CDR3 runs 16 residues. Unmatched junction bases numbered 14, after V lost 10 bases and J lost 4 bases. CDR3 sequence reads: CATNGQGAIPLYGYTF. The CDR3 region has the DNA TGTGCCACTAACGGACAGGGGGCGATTCCCCTCTATGGCTACACCTTC. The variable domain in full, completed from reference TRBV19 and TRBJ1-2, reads DGGITQSPKYLFRKEGQNVTLSCEQNLNHDAMYWYRQDPGQGLRLIYYSQIVNDFQKGDIAEGYSVSREKKESFPLTVTSAQKNPTAFYLCATNGQGAIPLYGYTFGSGTRLTVV.

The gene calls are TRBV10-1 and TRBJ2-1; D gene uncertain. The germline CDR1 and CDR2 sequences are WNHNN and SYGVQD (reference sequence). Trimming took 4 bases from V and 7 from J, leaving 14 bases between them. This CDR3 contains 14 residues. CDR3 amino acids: CASSAVSEGNEQFF. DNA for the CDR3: TGCGCCAGCAGTGCGGTCTCCGAAGGGAATGAGCAGTTCTTC.

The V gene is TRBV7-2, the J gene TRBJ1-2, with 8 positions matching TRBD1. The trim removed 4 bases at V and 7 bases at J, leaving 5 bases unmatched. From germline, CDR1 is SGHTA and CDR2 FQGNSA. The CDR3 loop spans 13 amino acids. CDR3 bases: TGTGCCAGCAGCTCCTGGACAGGGTCTGGCTACACCTTC. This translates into CASSSWTGSGYTF.

CDR3 DNA: TGCAGCGTTGAATCTGGCAGGGACACTGAAGCTTTCTTT. It yields the protein CSVESGRDTEAFF. The gene calls are TRBV29-1 and TRBJ1-1; a possible D gene is TRBD1 (5 bases). CDR3 size: 13 residues. Trimming cost V 2 bases and J 3 bases, with 10 bases left between them. CDR1 SQVTM and CDR2 ANQGSEA come from the germline V gene.

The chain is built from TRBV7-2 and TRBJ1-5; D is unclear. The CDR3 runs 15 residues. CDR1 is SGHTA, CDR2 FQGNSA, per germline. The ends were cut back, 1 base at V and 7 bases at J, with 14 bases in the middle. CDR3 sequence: CASSLEVSRRQPQHF. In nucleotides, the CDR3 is TGTGCCAGCAGCTTAGAGGTCAGTCGGAGGCAGCCCCAGCATTTT.

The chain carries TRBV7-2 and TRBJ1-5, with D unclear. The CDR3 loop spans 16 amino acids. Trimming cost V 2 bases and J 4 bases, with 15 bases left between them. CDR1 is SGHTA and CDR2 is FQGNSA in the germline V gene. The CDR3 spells CASSLSPSDGNQPQHF. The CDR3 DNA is TGTGCCAGCAGCTTATCCCCCTCGGACGGGAATCAGCCCCAGCATTTT.

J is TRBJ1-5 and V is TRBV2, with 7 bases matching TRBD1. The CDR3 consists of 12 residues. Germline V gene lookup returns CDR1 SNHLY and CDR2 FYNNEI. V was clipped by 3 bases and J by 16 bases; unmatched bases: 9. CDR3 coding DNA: TGTGCCAGCAGTGATGAAGGGACAGTCAATCATTTT. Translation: CASSDEGTVNHF.

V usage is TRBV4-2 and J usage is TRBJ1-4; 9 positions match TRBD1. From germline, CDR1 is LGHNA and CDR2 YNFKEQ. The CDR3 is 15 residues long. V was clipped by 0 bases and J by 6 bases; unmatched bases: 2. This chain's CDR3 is CASSQENRGHEKLFF. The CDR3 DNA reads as TGTGCCAGCAGCCAAGAGAACAGGGGGCATGAAAAACTGTTTTTT.

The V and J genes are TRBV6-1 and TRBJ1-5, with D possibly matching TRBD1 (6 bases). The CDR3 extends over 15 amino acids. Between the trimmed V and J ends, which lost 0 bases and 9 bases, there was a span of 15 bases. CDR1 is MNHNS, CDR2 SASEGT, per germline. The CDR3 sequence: CASSEARGRGRPQHF. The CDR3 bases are TGTGCCAGCAGTGAAGCCAGGGGCCGAGGGAGGCCCCAGCATTTT.

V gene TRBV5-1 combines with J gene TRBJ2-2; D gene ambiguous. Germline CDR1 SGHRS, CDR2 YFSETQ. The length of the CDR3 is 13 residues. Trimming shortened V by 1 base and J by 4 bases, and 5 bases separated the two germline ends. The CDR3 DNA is TGCGCCAGCAGCTTGCCCGGCACCGGGGAGCTGTTTTTT. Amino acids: CASSLPGTGELFF.